This T cell receptor beta chain was found in a study of cytomegalovirus exposure and HLA in healthy donors. General observations from the study: There was a cluster of highly shared sequence variants that was likely a sequencing artifact. Reported findings show TCR beta sequences accurately forecast HLA-A and HLA-B alleles in most subjects. According to a later analysis, most TCR beta chains associated with CMV appeared HLA-restricted.

In regard to this clone: Its antigen is as yet unknown.

The PCR used 60 Vbeta and 13 Jbeta primers. Profiling relied on immunoSEQ multiplex PCR, and the TCRdb table lists in-frame clones only, not all of them. The repertoire holds 96,000 or so clones, with around 79% as singletons. Germline CDR1 reads SQVTM; CDR2 reads ANQGSEA. V was clipped by 1 base and J by 4 bases, with 7 bases between them. This CDR3 is built from 12 residues. This clonotype originated in a female donor in good health and CMV-seropositive. Sequencing was carried out using PBMCs. V usage is TRBV29-1 and J usage is TRBJ1-2; D is uncertain. CDR3 region: CSVEGQAYGYTF. Written as DNA, the CDR3 is TGCAGCGTTGAAGGGCAGGCCTATGGCTACACCTTC.